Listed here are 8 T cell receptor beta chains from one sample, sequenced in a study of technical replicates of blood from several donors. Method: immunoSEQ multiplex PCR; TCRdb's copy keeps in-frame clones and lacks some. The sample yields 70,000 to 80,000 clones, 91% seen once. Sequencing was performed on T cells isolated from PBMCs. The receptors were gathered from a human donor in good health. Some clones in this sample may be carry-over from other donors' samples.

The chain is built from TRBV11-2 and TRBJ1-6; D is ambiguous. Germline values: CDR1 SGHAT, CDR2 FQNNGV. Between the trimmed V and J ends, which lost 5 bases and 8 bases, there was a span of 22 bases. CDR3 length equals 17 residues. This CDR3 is CASSAKTLPGSHSPLHF. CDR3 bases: TGTGCCAGCAGCGCCAAAACCCTACCCGGGAGTCATTCACCCCTCCACTTT.

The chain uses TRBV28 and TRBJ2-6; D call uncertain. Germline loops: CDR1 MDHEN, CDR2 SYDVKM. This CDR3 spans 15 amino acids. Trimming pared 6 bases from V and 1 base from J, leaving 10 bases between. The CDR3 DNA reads TGTGCCAGCAGAAGCACGGGTTCTGGGGCCAACGTCCTGACTTTC. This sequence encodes CASRSTGSGANVLTF.

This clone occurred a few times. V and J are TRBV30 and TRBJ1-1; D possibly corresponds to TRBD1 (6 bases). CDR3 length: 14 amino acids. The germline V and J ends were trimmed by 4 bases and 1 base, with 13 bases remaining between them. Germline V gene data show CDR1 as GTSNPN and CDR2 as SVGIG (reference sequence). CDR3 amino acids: CAWISGGGNTEAFF. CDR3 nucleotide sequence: TGTGCCTGGATTTCGGGAGGGGGGAACACTGAAGCTTTCTTT.

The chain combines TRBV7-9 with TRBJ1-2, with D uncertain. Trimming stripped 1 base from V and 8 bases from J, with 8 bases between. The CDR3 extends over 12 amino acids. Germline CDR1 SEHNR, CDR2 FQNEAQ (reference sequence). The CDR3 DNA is TGTGCCAGCAGCTTAGGGTTTGGCGGCTACACCTTC. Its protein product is CASSLGFGGYTF.

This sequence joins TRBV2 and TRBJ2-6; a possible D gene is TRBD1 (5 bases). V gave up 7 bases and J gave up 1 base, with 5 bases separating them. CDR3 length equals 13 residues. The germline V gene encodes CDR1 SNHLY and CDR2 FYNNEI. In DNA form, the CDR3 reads TGTGCCAGCAAGGGGTCTGGGGCCAACGTCCTGACTTTC. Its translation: CASKGSGANVLTF.

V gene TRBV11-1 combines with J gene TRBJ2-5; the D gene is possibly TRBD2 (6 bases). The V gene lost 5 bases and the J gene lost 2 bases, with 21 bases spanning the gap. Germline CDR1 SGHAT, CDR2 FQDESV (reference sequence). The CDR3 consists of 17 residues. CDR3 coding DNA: TGTGCCAGCAGCCAGGGTACCTCCGGACTACTACAAGAGACCCAGTACTTC. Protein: CASSQGTSGLLQETQYF.

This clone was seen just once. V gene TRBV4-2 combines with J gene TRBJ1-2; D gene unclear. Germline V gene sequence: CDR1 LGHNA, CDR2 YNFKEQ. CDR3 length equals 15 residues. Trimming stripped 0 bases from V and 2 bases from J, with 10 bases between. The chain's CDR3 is CASSQDSHGNYGYTF. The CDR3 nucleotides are TGTGCCAGCAGCCAAGATTCACACGGGAACTATGGCTACACCTTC.

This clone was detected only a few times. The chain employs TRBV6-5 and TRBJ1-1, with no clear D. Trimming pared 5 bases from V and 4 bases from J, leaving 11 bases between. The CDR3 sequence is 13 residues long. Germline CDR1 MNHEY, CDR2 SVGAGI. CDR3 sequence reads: CASSPLGSTEAFF. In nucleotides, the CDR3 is TGTGCCAGCAGTCCTCTGGGGAGCACTGAAGCTTTCTTT.